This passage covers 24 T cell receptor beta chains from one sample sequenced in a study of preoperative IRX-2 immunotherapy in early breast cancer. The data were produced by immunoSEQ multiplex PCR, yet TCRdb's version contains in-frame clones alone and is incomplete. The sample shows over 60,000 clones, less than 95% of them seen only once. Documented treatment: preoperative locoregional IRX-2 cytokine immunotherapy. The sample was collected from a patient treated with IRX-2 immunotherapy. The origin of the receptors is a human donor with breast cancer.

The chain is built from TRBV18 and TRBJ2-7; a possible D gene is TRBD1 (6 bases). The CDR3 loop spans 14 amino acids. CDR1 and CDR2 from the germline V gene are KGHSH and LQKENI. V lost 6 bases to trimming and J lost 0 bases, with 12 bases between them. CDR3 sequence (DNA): TGTGCCAGCTCTGACCGGGACAACTCCTACGAGCAGTACTTC. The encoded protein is CASSDRDNSYEQYF.

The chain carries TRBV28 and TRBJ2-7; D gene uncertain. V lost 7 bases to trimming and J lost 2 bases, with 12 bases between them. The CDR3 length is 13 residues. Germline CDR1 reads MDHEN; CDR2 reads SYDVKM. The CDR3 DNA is TGTGCCAGCACCCACACCCCGACCTACGAGCAGTACTTC. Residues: CASTHTPTYEQYF.

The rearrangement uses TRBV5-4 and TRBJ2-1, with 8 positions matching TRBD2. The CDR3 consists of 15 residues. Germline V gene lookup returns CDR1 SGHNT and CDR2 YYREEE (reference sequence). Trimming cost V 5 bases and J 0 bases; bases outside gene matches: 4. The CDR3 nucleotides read TGTGCCAGCAGGAGCGGGGGCCCCTCCTACAATGAGCAGTTCTTC. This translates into CASRSGGPSYNEQFF.

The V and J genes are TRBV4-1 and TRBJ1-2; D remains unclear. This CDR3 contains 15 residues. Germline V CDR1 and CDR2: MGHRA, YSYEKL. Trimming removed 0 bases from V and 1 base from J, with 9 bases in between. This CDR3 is CASSQDAAINYGYTF. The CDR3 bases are TGCGCCAGCAGCCAAGATGCAGCTATTAACTATGGCTACACCTTC.

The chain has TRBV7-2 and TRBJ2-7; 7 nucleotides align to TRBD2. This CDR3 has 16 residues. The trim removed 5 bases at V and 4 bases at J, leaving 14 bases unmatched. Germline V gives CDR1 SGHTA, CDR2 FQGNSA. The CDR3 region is CASSQPAGTLEYEQYF. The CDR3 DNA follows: TGTGCCAGCAGCCAACCAGCGGGAACATTAGAATACGAGCAGTACTTC. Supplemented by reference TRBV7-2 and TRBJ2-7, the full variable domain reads GAGVSQSPSNKVTEKGKDVELRCDPISGHTALYWYRQSLGQGLEFLIYFQGNSAPDKSGLPSDRFSAERTGGSVSTLTIQRTQQEDSAVYLCASSQPAGTLEYEQYFGPGTRLTVT.

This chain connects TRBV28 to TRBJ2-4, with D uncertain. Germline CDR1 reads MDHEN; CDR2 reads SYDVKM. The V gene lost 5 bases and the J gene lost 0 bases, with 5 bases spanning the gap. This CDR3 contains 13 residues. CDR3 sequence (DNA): TGTGCCAGCAGTCTGCTAGCCAAAAACATTCAGTACTTC. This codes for CASSLLAKNIQYF.

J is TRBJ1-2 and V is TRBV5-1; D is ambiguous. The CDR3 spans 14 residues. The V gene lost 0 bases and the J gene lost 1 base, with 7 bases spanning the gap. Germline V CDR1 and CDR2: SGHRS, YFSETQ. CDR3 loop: CASSLDPGNYGYTF. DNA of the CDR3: TGCGCCAGCAGCTTGGACCCCGGTAACTATGGCTACACCTTC.

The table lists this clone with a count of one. The chain's CDR3 is CASSLRGAEQFF. CDR3 bases: TGTGCCAGCAGCTTAAGGGGTGCTGAGCAGTTCTTC. The V gene is TRBV7-2, the J gene TRBJ2-1, with D perhaps TRBD1 (5 bases). The CDR3 sequence is 12 residues long. Germline CDR1 reads SGHTA; CDR2 reads FQGNSA. The V end lost 2 bases, the J end lost 9 bases, and 8 bases lay between the germline ends.

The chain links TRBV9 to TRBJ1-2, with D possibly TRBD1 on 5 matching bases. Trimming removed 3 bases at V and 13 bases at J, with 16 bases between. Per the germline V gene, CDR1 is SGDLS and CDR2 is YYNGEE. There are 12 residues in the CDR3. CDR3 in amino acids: CASSEAPGKCTF. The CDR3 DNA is TGTGCCAGCAGCGAGGCCCCAGGGAAGTGCACCTTC.

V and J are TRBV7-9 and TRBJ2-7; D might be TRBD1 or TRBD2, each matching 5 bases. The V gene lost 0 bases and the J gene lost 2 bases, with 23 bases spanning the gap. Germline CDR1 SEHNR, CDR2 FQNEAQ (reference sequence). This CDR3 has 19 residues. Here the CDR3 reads CASSLARQSVGDKAYEQYF. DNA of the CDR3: TGTGCCAGCAGCTTAGCCAGACAGTCCGTCGGGGATAAGGCCTACGAGCAGTACTTC.

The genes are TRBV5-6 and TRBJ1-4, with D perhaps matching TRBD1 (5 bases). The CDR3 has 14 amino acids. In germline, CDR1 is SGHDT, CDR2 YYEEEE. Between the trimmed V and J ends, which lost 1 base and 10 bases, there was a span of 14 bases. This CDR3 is CASSLTGPRGKLFF. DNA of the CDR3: TGTGCCAGCAGCTTGACCGGCCCTAGGGGAAAACTGTTTTTT.

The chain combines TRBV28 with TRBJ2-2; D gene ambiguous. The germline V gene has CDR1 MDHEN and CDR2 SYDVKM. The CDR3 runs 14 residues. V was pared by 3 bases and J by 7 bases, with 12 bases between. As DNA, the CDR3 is TGTGCCAGCAGTTTTAGATTTAGAGGCGGGGAGCTGTTTTTT. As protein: CASSFRFRGGELFF. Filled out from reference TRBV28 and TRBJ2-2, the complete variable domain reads DVKVTQSSRYLVKRTGEKVFLECVQDMDHENMFWYRQDPGLGLRLIYFSYDVKMKEKGDIPEGYSVSREKKERFSLILESASTNQTSMYLCASSFRFRGGELFFGEGSRLTVL.

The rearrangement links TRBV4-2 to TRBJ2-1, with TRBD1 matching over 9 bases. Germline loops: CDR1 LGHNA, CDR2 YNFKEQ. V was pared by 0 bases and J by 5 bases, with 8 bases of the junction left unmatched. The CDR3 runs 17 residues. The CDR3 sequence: CASSQERGTGQHNEQFF. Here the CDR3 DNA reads TGTGCCAGCAGCCAAGAAAGGGGGACAGGGCAACACAATGAGCAGTTCTTC.

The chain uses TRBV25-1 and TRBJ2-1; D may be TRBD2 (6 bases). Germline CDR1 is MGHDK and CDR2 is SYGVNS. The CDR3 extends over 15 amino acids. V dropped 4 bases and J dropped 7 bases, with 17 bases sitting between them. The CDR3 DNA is TGTGCCAGCAGTGGATGGCAGGGAGGTCGGAATGAGCAGTTCTTC. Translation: CASSGWQGGRNEQFF.

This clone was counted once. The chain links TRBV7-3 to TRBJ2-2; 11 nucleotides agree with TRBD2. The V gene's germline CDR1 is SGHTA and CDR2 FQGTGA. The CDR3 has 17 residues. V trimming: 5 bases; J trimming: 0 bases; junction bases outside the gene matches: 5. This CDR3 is CASSLIAGGPNTGELFF. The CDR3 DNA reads TGTGCCAGCAGCCTAATAGCGGGAGGGCCGAACACCGGGGAGCTGTTTTTT.

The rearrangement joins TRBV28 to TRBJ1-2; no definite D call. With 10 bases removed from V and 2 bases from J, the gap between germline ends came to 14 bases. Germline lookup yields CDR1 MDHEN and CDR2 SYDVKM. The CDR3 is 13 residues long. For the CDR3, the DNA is TGTGCCACCCCCGGGTTTAACAACTATGGCTACACCTTC. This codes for CATPGFNNYGYTF.

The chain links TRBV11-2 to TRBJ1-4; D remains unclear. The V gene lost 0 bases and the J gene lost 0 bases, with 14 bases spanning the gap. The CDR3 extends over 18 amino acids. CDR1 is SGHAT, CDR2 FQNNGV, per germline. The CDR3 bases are TGTGCCAGCAGCTTAGATTCGTTCGCAAGATCAACTAATGAAAAACTGTTTTTT. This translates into CASSLDSFARSTNEKLFF.

CDR3 coding DNA: TGCGCCAGCAGCTTGGGGTCGGGGGCCGTTCACCTGGGCGGGGTAGATACGCAGTATTTT. Encoded protein: CASSLGSGAVHLGGVDTQYF. This chain uses TRBV5-1 with TRBJ2-3; D may be TRBD1 or TRBD2 (6 bases each). The germline gives CDR1 SGHRS, CDR2 YFSETQ. The CDR3 sequence is 20 residues long. With 0 bases removed from V and 5 bases from J, the gap between germline ends came to 28 bases.

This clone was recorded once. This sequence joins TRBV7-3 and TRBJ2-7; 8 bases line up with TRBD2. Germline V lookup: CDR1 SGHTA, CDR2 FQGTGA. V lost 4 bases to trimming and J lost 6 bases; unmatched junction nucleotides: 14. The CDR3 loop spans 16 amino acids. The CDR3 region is CASSSTSDKSGGEQYF. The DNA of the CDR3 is TGTGCCAGCAGCTCCACTAGCGACAAAAGCGGGGGCGAGCAGTACTTC.

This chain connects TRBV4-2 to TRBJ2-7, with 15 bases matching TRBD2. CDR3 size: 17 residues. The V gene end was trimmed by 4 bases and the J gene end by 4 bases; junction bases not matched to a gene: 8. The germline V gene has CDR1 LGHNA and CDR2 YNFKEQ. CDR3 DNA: TGTGCCAGCAGCCGTGGACTAGCGGGAGGGATGCCTTACGAGCAGTACTTC. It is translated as CASSRGLAGGMPYEQYF.

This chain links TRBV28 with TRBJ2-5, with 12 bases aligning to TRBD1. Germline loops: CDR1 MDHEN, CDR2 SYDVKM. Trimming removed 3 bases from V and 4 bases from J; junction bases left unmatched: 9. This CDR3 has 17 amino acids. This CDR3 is CASSLFYGTGGRETQYF. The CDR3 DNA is TGTGCCAGCAGTTTGTTTTACGGGACAGGGGGCCGAGAGACCCAGTACTTC.

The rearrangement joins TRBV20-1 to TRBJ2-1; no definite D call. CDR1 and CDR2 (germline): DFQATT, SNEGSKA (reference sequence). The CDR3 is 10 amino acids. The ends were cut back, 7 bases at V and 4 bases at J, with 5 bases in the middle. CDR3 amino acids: CSVLYNEQFF. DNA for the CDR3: TGCAGTGTCTTGTACAATGAGCAGTTCTTC.

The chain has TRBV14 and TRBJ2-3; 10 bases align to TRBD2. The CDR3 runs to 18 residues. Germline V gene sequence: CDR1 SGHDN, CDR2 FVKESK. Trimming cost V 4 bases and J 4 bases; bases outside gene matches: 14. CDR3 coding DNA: TGTGCCAGCAGCCCCCCCAGGCGAGCTAGCGGGAGTGCAGATACGCAGTATTTT. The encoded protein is CASSPPRRASGSADTQYF.

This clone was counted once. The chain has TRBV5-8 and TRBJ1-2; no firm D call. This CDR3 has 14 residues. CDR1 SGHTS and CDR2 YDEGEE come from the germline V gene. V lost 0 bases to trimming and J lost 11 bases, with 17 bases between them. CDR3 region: CASSLDRQTPFYTF. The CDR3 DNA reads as TGTGCCAGCAGCTTGGATCGGCAGACACCGTTTTACACCTTC.